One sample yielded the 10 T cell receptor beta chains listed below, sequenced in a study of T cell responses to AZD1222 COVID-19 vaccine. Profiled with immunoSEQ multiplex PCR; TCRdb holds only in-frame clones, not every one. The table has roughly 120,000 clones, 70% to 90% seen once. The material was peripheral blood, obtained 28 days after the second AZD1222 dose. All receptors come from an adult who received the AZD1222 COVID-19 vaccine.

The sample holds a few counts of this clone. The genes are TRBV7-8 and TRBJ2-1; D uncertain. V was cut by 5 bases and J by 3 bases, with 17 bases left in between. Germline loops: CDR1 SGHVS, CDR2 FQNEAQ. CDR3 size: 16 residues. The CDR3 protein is CASSLLLERIYNEQFF. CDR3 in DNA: TGTGCCAGCAGCCTTCTTCTGGAGAGGATCTACAATGAGCAGTTCTTC.

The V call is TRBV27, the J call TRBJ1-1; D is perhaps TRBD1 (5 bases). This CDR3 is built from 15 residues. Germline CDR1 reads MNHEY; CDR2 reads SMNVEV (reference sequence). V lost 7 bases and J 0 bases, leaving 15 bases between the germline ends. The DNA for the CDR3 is TGTGCCAGCACCCCGTGGGGACCAATGAACACTGAAGCTTTCTTT. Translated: CASTPWGPMNTEAFF.

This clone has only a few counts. In DNA form, the CDR3 reads TGTGCCAGCAGTGGAGGCGGGGACACAGATACGCAGTATTTT. Residues: CASSGGGDTDTQYF. The chain employs TRBV6-4 and TRBJ2-3; weak D call: TRBD2 (6 bases). CDR1 and CDR2 (germline): MRHNA, SNTAGT. CDR3 size: 14 residues. The V gene lost 4 bases and the J gene lost 2 bases, with 10 bases spanning the gap.

The CDR3 protein is CASTPRLAGYNEQFF. CDR3 sequence (DNA): TGTGCCAGTACCCCTAGACTAGCCGGCTACAATGAGCAGTTCTTC. The chain uses TRBV19 and TRBJ2-1; TRBD2 matches 7 bases. With V trimmed by 7 bases and J by 3 bases, 9 bases remained unmatched. The CDR3 consists of 15 residues. The germline V gene encodes CDR1 LNHDA and CDR2 SQIVND (reference sequence).

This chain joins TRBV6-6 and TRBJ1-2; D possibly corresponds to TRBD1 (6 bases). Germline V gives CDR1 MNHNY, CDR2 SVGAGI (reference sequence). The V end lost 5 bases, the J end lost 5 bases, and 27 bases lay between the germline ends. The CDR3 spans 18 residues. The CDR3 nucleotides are TGTGCCAGCAGTCCCACGTTCGGGAGGGGCGCAGGGGCATATGGCTACACCTTC. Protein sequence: CASSPTFGRGAGAYGYTF.

The DNA for the CDR3 is TGTGCCAGTAGCCCTCCTGGCCCATTCGATCAGCCCCAGCATTTT. Translation gives CASSPPGPFDQPQHF. J is TRBJ1-5 and V is TRBV19; D remains unclear. The CDR3 consists of 15 residues. Germline V gene sequence: CDR1 LNHDA, CDR2 SQIVND (reference sequence). Trimming cost V 6 bases and J 5 bases, with 17 bases left between them.

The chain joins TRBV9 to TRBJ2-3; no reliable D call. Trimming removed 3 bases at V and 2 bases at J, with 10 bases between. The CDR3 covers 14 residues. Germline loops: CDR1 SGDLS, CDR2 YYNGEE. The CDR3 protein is CASSAESITDTQYF. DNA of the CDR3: TGTGCCAGCAGCGCGGAGTCGATCACAGATACGCAGTATTTT.

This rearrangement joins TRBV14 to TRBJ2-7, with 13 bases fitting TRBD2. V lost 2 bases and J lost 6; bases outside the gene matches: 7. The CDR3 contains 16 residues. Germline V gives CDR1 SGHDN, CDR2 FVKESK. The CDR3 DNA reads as TGTGCCAGCAGCCAAACACCACTAGCGGGAGGGAGCGAGCAGTACTTC. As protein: CASSQTPLAGGSEQYF.

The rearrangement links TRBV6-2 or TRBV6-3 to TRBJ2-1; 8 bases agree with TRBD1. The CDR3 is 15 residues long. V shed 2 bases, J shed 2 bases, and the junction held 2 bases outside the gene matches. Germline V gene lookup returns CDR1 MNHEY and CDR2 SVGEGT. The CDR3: CASSYPGGPYNEQFF. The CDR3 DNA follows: TGTGCCAGCAGTTACCCAGGGGGCCCCTACAATGAGCAGTTCTTC.

This CDR3 reads CASSPGPGGEQYF. Written as DNA, the CDR3 is TGTGCCAGCAGTCCGGGCCCAGGGGGCGAGCAGTACTTC. The V and J genes are TRBV12-3 or TRBV12-4 and TRBJ2-7, with 7 bases that match TRBD1. The CDR3 extends over 13 amino acids. Trimming at V came to 5 bases and at J to 6 bases, leaving 7 bases not matched to a gene.